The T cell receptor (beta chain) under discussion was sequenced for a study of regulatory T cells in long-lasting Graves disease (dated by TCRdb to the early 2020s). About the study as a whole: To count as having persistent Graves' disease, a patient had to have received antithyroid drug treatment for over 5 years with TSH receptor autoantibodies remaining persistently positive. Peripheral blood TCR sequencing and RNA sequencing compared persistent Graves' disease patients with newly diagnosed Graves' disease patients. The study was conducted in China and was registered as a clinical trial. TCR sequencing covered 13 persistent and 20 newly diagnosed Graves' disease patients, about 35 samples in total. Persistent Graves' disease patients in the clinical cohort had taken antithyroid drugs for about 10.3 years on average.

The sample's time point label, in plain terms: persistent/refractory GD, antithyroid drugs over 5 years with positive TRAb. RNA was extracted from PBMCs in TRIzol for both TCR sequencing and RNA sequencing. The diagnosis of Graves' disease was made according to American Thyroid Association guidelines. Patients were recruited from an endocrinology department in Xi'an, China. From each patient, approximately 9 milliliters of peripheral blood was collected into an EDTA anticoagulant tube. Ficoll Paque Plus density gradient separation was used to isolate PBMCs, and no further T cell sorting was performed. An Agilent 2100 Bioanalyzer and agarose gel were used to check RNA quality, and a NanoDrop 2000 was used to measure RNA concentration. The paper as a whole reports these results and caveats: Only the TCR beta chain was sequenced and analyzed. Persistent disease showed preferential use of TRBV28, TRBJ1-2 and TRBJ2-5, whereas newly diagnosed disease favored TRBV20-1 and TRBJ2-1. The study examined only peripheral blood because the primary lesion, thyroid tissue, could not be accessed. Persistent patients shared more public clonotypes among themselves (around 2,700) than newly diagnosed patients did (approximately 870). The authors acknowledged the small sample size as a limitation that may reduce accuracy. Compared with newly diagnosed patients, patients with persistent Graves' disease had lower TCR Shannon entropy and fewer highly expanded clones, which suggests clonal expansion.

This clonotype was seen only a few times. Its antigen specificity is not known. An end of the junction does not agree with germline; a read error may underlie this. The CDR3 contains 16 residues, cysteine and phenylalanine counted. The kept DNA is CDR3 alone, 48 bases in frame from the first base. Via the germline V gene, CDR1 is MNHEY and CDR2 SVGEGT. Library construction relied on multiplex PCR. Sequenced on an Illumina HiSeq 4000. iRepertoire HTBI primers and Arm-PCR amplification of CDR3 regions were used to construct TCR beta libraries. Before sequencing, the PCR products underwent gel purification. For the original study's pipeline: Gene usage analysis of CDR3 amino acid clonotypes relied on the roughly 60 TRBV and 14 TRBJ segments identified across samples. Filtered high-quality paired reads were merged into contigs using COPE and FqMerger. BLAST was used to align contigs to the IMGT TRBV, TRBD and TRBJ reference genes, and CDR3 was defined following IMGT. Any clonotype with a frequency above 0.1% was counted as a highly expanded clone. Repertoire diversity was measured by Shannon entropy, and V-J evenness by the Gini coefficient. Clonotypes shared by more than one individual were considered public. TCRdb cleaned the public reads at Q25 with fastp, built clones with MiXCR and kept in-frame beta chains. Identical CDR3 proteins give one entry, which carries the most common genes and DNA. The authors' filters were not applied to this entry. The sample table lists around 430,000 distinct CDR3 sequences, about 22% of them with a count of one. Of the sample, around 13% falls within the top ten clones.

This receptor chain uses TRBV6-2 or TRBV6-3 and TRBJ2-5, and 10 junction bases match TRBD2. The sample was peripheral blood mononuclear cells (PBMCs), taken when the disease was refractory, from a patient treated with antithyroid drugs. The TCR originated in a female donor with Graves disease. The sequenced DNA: TGTGCCAGCAGCTACTCCCGGACTAGCGGCCAAGAGACCCAGTACTTC. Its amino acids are CASSYSRTSGQETQYF.